This T cell receptor (beta chain) originates from a study of neoadjuvant anti-PD-1 for oral cavity cancer. At the level of the study: Patients without progression got a fourth dose around day 43. Findings of the study overall: Each response group had just a few patients in TCR analyses. Non-responders to neoadjuvant nivolumab had significantly more clonal PBMC T cells than responders. Higher pretreatment blood Treg/Th17 ratios correlated with higher pretreatment blood and lower post-treatment tumor TCRbeta clonality.

The table lists this clone with a count of one. Its antigen is still unknown. Trimming pared 4 bases from V and 5 bases from J, leaving 28 bases between. This CDR3 is built from 18 residues. Germline V gives CDR1 SGDLS, CDR2 YYNGEE. Sequencing used immunoSEQ multiplex PCR; TCRdb keeps in-frame clones, though not all of them. The sample includes roughly 13,000 clones, just under 75% seen only once; the top ten take less than 3.5%. The time point was: after neoadjuvant nivolumab, at surgical resection. This rearrangement joins TRBV9 to TRBJ2-7; D perhaps matches TRBD2 (5 bases). The sequence came from a person aged 35 to 85 with oral cavity squamous cell carcinoma. The sequences come from PBMCs, collected after nivolumab (anti-PD-1) treatment. The CDR3 DNA follows: TGTGCCAGCAGCCCTAGTGGTGTGGGAGTTGGTCTCGACGACGAGCAGTACTTC. It is translated as CASSPSGVGVGLDDEQYF. Together with reference TRBV9 and TRBJ2-7, the CDR3 gives the full variable domain: DSGVTQTPKHLITATGQRVTLRCSPRSGDLSVYWYQQSLDQGLQFLIQYYNGEERAKGNILERFSAQQFPDLHSELNLSSLELGDSALYFCASSPSGVGVGLDDEQYFGPGTRLTVT.